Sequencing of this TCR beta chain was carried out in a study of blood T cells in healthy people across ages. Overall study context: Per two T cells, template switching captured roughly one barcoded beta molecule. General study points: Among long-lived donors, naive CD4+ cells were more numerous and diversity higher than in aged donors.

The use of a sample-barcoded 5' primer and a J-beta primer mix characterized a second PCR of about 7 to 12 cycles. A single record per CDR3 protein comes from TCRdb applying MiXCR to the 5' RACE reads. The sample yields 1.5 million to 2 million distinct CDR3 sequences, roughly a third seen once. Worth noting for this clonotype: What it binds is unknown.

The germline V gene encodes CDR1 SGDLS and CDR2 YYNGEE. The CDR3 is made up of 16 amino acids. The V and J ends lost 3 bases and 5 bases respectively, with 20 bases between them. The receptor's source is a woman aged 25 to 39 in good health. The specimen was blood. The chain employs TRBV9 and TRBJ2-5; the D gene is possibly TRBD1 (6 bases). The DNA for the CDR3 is TGTGCCAGCAGCGCTCACACAACAGGGTGGGGCGAGACCCAGTACTTC. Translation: CASSAHTTGWGETQYF.